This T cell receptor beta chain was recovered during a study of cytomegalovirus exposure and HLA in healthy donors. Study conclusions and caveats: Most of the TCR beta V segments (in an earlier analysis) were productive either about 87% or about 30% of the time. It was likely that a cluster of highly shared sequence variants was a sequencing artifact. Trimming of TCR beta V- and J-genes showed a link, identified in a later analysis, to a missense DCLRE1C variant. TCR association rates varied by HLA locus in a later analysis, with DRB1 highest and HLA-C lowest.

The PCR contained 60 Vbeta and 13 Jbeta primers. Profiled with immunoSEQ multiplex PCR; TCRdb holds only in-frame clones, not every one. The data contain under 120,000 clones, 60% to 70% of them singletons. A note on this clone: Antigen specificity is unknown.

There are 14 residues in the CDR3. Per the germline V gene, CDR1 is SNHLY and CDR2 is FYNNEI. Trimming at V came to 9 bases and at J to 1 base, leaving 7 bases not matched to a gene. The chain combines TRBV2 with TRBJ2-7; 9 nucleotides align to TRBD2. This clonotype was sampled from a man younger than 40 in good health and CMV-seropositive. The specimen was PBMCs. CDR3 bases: TGTGCCAGTGAAGGCGGGGGGGTGTCCTACGAGCAGTACTTC. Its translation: CASEGGGVSYEQYF.